This T cell receptor (beta chain) was profiled in a study of beta chain features in type 1 diabetes. Notes on the study in general: All four CD4+ subsets from Type 1 diabetes patients carried moderately but significantly shorter TCRB CDR3s. Any PCR bias toward short templates would affect both groups alike. Any HLA effect on TCRB rearrangement was left unresolved by small sub-analyses.

The CDR3 covers 13 residues. Per germline, CDR1 MNHEY and CDR2 SVGAGI. Losses at the gene ends were 5 bases for V and 9 bases for J; bases not matched to a gene: 7. The sample holds a few counts of this clone. The antigen is undetermined. Sorting of CD4+ naive, central memory, regulatory and stem cell-like memory cells was performed via CD45RO/CCR7/CD25/CD127/CD95/CD27. The sequenced template was cDNA made from the entire isolated RNA. The repertoire was sequenced with immunoSEQ multiplex PCR; TCRdb's copy has only in-frame clones and lacks some. This table has 130,000 to 150,000 clones, about 10% appearing once.

The sequence was obtained from a man aged 18 to 30 in good health. V and J are TRBV6-5 and TRBJ1-5; 7 positions match TRBD1. The sample taken for sequencing was central memory CD4+ T cells from blood. CDR3 bases: TGTGCCAGCAGTGCGAACAGGGGTCGGCCCCAGCATTTT. It codes for CASSANRGRPQHF.